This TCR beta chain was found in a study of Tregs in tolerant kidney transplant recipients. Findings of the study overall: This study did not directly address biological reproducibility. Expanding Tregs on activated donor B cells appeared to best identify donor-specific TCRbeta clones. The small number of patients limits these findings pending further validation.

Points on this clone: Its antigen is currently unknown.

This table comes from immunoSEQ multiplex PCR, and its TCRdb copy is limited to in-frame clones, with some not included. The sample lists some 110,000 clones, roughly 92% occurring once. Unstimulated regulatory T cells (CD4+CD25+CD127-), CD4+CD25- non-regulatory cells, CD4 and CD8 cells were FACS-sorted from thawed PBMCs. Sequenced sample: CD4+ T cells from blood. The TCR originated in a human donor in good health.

CDR3 protein: CASNTMDRVNEKLFF. DNA for the CDR3: TGTGCCAGTAATACCATGGACAGGGTTAATGAAAAACTGTTTTTT. This rearrangement joins TRBV2 to TRBJ1-4, with TRBD1 matching 8 bases. The CDR3 is 15 residues long. The junction had 10 bases not matched to a gene; V was cut back by 9 bases and J by 4 bases. Germline values: CDR1 SNHLY, CDR2 FYNNEI.